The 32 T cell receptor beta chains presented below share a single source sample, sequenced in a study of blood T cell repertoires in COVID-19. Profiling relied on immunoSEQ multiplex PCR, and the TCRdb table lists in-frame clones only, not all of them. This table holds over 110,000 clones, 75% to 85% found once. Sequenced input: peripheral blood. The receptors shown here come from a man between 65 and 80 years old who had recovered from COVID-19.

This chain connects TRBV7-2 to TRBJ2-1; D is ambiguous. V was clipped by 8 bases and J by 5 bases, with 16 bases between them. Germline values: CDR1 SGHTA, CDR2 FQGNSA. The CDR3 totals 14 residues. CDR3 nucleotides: TGTGCCAGCTTCCGTGGTCCTGGCAACAATGAGCAGTTCTTC. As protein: CASFRGPGNNEQFF. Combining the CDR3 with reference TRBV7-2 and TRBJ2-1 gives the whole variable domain GAGVSQSPSNKVTEKGKDVELRCDPISGHTALYWYRQSLGQGLEFLIYFQGNSAPDKSGLPSDRFSAERTGGSVSTLTIQRTQQEDSAVYLCASFRGPGNNEQFFGPGTRLTVL.

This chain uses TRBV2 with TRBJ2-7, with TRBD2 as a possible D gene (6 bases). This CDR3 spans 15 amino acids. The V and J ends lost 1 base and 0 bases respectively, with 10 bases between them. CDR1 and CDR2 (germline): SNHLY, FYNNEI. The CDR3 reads CASSEGGGSSYEQYF. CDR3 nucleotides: TGTGCCAGCAGTGAAGGTGGGGGGAGCTCCTACGAGCAGTACTTC.

In DNA, the CDR3 is TGTGCCACGTCTAAGGGGACTAGCGGAACCACAGATACGCAGTATTTT. This translates into CATSKGTSGTTDTQYF. This sequence joins TRBV24-1 and TRBJ2-3; TRBD2 agrees at 11 bases. The length of the CDR3 is 16 residues. With 10 bases clipped from V and 2 bases from J, the junction kept 10 bases outside the gene matches. From germline, CDR1 is KGHDR and CDR2 SFDVKD.

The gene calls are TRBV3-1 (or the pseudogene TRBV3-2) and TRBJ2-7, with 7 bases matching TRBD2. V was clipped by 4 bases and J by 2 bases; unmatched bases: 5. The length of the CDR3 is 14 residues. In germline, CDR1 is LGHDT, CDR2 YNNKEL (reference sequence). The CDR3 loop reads CASSLAGRTYEQYF. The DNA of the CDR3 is TGTGCCAGCAGCCTAGCGGGCCGAACCTACGAGCAGTACTTC.

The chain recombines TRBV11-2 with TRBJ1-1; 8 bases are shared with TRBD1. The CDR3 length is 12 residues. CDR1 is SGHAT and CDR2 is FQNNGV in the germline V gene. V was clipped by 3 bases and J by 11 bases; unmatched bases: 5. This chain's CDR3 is CASSFVQGVAFF. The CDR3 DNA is TGTGCCAGCAGCTTCGTACAGGGGGTGGCTTTCTTT. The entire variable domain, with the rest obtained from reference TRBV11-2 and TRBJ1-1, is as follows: EAGVAQSPRYKIIEKRQSVAFWCNPISGHATLYWYQQILGQGPKLLIQFQNNGVVDDSQLPKDRFSAERLKGVDSTLKIQPAKLEDSAVYLCASSFVQGVAFFGQGTRLTVV.

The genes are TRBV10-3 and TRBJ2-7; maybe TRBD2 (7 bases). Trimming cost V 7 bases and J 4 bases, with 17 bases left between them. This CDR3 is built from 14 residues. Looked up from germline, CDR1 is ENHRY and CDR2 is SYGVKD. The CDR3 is CAIKGGGAWYEQYF. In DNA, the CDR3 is TGTGCCATCAAGGGGGGGGGTGCGTGGTACGAGCAGTACTTC.

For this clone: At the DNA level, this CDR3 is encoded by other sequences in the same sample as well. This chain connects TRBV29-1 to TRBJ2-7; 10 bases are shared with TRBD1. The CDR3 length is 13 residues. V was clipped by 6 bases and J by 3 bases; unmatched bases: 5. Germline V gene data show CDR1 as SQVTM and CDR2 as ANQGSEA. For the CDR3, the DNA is TGCAGCGTCTCCCGGGACAGGGGCTACGAGCAGTACTTC. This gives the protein CSVSRDRGYEQYF.

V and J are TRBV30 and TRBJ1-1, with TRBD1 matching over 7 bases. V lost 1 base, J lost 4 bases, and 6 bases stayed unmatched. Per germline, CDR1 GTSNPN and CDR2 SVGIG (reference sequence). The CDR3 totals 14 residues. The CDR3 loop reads CAWSDRGRSTEAFF. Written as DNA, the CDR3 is TGTGCCTGGAGTGACAGGGGCCGGAGCACTGAAGCTTTCTTT.

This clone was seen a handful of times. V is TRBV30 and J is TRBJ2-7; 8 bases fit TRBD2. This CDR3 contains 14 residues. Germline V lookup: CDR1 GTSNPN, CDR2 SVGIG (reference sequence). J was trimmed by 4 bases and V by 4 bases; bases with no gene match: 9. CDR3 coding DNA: TGTGCCTGGACCCCGAAAGGACTAGCTTACGAGCAGTACTTC. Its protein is CAWTPKGLAYEQYF.

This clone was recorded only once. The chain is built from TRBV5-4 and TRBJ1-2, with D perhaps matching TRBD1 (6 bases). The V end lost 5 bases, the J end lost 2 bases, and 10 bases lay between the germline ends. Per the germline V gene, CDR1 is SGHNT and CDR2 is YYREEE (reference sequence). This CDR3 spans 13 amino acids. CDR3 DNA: TGTGCCAGCAGACAAACAGGGAACTATGGCTACACCTTC. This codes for CASRQTGNYGYTF.

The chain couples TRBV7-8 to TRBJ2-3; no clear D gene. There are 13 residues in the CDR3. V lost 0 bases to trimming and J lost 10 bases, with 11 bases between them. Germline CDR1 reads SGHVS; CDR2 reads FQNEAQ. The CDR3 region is CASSLASVVAQYF. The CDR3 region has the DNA TGTGCCAGCAGCTTAGCCAGCGTAGTTGCGCAGTATTTT.

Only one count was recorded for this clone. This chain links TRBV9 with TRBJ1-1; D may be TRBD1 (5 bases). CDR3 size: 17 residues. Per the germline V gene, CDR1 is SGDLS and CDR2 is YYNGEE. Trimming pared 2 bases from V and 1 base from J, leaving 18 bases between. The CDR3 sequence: CASSVGPLDSGNTEAFF. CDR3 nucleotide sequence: TGTGCCAGCAGCGTGGGCCCCTTAGACAGTGGGAACACTGAAGCTTTCTTT.

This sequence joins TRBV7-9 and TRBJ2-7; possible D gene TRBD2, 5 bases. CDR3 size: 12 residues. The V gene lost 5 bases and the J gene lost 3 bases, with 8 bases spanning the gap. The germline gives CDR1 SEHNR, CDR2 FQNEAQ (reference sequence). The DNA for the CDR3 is TGTGCCAGCAGCCCCGGACTCTACGAGCAGTACTTC. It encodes CASSPGLYEQYF.

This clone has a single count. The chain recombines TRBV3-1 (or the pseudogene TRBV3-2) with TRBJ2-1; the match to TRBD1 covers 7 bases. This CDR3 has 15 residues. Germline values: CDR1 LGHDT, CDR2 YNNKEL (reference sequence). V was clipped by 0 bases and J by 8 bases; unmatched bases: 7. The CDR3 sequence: CASSQDQTGPDEQFF. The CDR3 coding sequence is TGTGCCAGCAGCCAAGATCAGACAGGGCCGGATGAGCAGTTCTTC.

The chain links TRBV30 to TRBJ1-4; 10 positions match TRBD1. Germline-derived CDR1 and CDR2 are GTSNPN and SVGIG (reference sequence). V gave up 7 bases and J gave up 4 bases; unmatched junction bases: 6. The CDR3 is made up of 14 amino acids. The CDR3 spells CALRQGANNEKLFF. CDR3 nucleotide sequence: TGTGCCTTAAGACAGGGGGCTAATAATGAAAAACTGTTTTTT.

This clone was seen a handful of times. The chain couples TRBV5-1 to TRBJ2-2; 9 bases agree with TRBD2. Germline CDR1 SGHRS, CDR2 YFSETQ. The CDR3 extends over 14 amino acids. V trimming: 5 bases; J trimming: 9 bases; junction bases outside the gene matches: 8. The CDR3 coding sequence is TGCGCCAGCAGGGCGGGGGGGGCCTCCCGGGAGCTGTTTTTT. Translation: CASRAGGASRELFF.

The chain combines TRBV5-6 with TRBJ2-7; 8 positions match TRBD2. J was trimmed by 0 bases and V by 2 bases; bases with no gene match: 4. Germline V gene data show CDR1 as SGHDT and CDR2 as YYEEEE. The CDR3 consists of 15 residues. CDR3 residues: CASSFLSGSSYEQYF. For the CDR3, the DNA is TGTGCCAGCAGCTTTCTAAGCGGGAGCTCCTACGAGCAGTACTTC.

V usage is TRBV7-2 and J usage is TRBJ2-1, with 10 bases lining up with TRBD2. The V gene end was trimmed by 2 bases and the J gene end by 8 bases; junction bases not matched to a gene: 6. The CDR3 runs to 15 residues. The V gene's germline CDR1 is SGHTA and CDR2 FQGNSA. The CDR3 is CASSLTSGMRDEQFF. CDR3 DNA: TGTGCCAGCAGCTTAACTAGCGGGATGCGCGATGAGCAGTTCTTC. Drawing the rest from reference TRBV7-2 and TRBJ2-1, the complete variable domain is GAGVSQSPSNKVTEKGKDVELRCDPISGHTALYWYRQSLGQGLEFLIYFQGNSAPDKSGLPSDRFSAERTGGSVSTLTIQRTQQEDSAVYLCASSLTSGMRDEQFFGPGTRLTVL.

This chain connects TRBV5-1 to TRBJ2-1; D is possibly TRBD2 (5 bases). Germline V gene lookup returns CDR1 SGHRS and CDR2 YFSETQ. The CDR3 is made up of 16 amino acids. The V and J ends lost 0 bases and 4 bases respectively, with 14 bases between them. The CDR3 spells CASSLAVGRVYNEQFF. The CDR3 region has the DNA TGCGCCAGCAGCTTGGCCGTTGGGAGAGTTTACAATGAGCAGTTCTTC.

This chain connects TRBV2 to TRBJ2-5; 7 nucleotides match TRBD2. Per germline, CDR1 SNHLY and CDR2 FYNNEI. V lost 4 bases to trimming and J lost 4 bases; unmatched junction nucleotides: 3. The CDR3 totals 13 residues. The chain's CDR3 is CASSGAGVETQYF. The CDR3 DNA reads TGTGCCAGCAGTGGTGCGGGAGTAGAGACCCAGTACTTC.

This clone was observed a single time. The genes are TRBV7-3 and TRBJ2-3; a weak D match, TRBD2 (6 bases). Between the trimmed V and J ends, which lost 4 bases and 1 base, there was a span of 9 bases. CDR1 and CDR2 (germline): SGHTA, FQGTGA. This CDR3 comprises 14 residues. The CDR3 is CASSSGLRTDTQYF. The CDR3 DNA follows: TGTGCCAGCAGCTCGGGACTCCGCACAGATACGCAGTATTTT.

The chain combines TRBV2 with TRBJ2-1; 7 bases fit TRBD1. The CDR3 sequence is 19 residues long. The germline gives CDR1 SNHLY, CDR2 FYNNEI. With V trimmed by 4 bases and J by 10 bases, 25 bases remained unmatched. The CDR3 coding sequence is TGTGCCAGCAGTGTTTGGCCTTTCCCCCGGGACAGCGCGGTACAAGAGCAGTTCTTC. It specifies CASSVWPFPRDSAVQEQFF.

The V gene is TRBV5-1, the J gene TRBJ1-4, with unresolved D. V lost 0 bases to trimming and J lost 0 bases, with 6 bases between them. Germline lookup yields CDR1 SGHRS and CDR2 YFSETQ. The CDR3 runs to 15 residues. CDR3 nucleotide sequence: TGCGCCAGCAGCTTGGCCCTTGCAACTAATGAAAAACTGTTTTTT. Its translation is CASSLALATNEKLFF. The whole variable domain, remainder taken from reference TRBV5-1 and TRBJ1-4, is KAGVTQTPRYLIKTRGQQVTLSCSPISGHRSVSWYQQTPGQGLQFLFEYFSETQRNKGNFPGRFSGRQFSNSRSEMNVSTLELGDSALYLCASSLALATNEKLFFGSGTQLSVL.

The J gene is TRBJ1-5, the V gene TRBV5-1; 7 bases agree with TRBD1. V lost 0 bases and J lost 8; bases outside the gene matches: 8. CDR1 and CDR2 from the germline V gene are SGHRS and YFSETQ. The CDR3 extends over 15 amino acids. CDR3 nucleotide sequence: TGCGCCAGCAGCTTGGGGGGACAGAGTACGGAGCCCCAGCATTTT. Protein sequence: CASSLGGQSTEPQHF.

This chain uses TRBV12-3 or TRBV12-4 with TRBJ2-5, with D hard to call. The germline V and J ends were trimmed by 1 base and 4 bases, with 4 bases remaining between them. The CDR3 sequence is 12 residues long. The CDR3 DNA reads TGTGCCAGCAGTTTAGTATCAGAGACCCAGTACTTC. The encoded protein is CASSLVSETQYF.

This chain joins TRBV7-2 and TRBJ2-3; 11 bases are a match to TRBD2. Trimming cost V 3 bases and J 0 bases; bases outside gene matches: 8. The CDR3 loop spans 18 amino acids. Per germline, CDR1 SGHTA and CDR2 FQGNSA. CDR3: CASSFRRLAGTSTDTQYF. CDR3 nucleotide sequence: TGTGCCAGCAGCTTCAGACGACTAGCGGGGACTAGCACAGATACGCAGTATTTT.

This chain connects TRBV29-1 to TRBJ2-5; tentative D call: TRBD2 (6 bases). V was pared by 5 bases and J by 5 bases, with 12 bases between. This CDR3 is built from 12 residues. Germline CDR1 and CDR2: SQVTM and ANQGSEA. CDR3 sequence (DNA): TGCAGCGTTTGGCCAGGAGGGGAGACCCAGTACTTC. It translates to CSVWPGGETQYF.

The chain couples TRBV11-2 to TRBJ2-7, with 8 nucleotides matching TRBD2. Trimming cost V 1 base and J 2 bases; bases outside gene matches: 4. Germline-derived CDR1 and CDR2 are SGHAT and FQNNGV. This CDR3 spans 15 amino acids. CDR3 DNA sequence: TGTGCCAGCAGCTTAGGGCCAGCGGGAGCCTACGAGCAGTACTTC. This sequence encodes CASSLGPAGAYEQYF.

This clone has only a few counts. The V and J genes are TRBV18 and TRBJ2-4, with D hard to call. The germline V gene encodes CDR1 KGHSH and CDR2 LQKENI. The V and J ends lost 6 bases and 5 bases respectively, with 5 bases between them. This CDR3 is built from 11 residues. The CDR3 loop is CASSPENIQYF. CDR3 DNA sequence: TGTGCCAGCTCTCCGGAAAACATTCAGTACTTC.

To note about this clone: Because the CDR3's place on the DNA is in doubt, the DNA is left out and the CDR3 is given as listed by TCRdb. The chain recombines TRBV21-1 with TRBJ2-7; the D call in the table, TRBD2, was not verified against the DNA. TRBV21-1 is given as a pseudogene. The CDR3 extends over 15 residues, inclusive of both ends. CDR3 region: CASSKVGSGSYEQYF.

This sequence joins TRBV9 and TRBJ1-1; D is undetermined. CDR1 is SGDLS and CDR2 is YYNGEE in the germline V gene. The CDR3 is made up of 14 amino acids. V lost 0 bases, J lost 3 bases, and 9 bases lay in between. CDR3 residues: CASSVGEGDTEAFF. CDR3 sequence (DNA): TGTGCCAGCAGCGTAGGAGAGGGAGACACTGAAGCTTTCTTT.

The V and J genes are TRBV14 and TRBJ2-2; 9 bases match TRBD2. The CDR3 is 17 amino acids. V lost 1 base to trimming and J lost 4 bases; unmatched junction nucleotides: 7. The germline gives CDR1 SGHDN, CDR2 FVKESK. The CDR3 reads CASSQGSSGEFTGELFF. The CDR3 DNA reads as TGTGCCAGCAGCCAAGGGTCTAGCGGGGAATTCACCGGGGAGCTGTTTTTT.